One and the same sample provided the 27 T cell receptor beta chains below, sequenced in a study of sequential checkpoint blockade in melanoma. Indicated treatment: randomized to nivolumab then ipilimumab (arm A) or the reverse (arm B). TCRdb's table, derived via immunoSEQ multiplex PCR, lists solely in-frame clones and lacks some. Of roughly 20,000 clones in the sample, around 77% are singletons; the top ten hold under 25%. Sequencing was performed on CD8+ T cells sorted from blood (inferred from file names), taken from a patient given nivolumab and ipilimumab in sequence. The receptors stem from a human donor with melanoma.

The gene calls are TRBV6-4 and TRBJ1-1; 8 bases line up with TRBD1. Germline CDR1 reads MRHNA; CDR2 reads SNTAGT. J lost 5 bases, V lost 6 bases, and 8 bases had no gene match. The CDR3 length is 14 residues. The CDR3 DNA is TGTGCCAGCAGCCTAGGACAGGGTAGTACTGAAGCTTTCTTT. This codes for CASSLGQGSTEAFF.

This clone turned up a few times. The CDR3 here is CASTGQNFYNEQFF. The CDR3 DNA reads TGTGCCAGCACCGGACAGAATTTTTACAATGAGCAGTTCTTC. The chain is built from TRBV28 and TRBJ2-1, with D possibly being TRBD1 (6 bases). The CDR3 totals 14 residues. Trimming cost V 7 bases and J 4 bases, with 14 bases left between them. Germline-derived CDR1 and CDR2 are MDHEN and SYDVKM.

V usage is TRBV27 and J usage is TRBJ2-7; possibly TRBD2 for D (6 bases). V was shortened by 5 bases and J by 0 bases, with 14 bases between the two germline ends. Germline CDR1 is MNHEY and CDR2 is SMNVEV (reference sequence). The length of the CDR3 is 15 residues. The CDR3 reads CASSAGGGSSYEQYF. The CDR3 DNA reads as TGTGCCAGCAGTGCCGGGGGAGGTAGCTCCTACGAGCAGTACTTC.

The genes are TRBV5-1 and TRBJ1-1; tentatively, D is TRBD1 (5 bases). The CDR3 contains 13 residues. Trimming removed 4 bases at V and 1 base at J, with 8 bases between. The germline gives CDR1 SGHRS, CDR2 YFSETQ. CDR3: CASSTGRNTEAFF. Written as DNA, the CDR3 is TGCGCCAGCAGCACAGGAAGGAACACTGAAGCTTTCTTT. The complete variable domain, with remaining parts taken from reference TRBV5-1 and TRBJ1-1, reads KAGVTQTPRYLIKTRGQQVTLSCSPISGHRSVSWYQQTPGQGLQFLFEYFSETQRNKGNFPGRFSGRQFSNSRSEMNVSTLELGDSALYLCASSTGRNTEAFFGQGTRLTVV.

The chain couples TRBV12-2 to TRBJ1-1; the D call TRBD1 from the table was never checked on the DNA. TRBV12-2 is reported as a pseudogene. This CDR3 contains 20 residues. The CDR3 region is CASRSLVSRDRGGMNTEAFF. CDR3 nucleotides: TGTGCAAGTCGCTCCTTAGTAAGTAGGGACAGGGGAGGAATGAACACTGAAGCTTTCTTT.

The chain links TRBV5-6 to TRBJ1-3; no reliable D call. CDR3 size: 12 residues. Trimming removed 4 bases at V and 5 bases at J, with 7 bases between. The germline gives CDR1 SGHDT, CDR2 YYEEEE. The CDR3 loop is CASSPGRNTIYF. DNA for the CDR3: TGTGCCAGCAGCCCGGGGAGAAACACCATATATTTT.

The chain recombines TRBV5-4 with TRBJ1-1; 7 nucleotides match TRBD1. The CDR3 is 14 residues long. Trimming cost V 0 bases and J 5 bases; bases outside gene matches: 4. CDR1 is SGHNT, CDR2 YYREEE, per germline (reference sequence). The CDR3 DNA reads TGTGCCAGCAGCTTGGACAGGGGTCATACTGAAGCTTTCTTT. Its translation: CASSLDRGHTEAFF. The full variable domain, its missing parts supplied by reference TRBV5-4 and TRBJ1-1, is ETGVTQSPTHLIKTRGQQVTLRCSSQSGHNTVSWYQQALGQGPQFIFQYYREEENGRGNFPPRFSGLQFPNYSSELNVNALELDDSALYLCASSLDRGHTEAFFGQGTRLTVV.

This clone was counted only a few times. The CDR3 spells CASSPRDRATEAFF. Here the CDR3 DNA reads TGTGCCAGCAGTCCCCGGGACAGGGCCACTGAAGCTTTCTTT. V is TRBV27 and J is TRBJ1-1, with 9 bases lining up with TRBD1. The CDR3 contains 14 residues. V shed 5 bases, J shed 4 bases, and the junction held 5 bases outside the gene matches. From germline, CDR1 is MNHEY and CDR2 SMNVEV (reference sequence).

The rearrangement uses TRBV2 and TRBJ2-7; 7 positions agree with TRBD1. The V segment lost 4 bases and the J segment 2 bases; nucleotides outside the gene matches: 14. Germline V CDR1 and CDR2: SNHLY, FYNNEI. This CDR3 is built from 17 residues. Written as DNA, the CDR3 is TGTGCCAGCAGTGGCTATATAACCGGGACAGAGCCCTACGAGCAGTACTTC. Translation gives CASSGYITGTEPYEQYF.

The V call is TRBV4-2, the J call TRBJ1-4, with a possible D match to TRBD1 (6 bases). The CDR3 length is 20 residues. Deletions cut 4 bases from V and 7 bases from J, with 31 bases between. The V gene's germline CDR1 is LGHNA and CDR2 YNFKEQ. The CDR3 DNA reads TGTGCCAGCAGCCCCCAAAAAGTGAACAGGGTGAGGGGCGGGAGTGAAAAACTGTTTTTT. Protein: CASSPQKVNRVRGGSEKLFF.

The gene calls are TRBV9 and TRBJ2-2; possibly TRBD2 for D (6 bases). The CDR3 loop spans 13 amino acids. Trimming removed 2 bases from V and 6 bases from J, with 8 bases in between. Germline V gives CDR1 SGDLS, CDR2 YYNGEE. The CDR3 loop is CASSVPGAGELFF. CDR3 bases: TGTGCCAGCAGCGTCCCGGGAGCCGGGGAGCTGTTTTTT.

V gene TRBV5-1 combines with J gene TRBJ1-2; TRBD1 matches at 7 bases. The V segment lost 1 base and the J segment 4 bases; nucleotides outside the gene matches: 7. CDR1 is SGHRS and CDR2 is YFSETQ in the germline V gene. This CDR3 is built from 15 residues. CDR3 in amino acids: CASSLNRQGPYGYTF. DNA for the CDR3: TGCGCCAGCAGCTTGAACCGACAGGGCCCCTATGGCTACACCTTC.

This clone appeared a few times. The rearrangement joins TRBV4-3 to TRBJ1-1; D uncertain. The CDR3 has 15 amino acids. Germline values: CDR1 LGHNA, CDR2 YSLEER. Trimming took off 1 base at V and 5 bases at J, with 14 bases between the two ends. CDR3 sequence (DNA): TGCGCCAGCAGCCAAGCCTTTACACCGAGGACTGAAGCTTTCTTT. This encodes CASSQAFTPRTEAFF.

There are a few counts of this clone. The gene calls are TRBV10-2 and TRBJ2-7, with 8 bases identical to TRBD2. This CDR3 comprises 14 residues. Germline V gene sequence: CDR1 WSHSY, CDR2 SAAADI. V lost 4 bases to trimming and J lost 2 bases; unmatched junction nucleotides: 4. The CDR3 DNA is TGCGCCAGCAGTGGCGGGGGGACCCCCTACGAGCAGTACTTC. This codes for CASSGGGTPYEQYF.

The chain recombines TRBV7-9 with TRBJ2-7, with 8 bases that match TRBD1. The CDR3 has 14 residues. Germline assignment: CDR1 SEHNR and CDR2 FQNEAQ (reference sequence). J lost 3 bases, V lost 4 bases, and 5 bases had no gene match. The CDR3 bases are TGTGCCAGCAGCTCGGACAGGGAAATCTACGAGCAGTACTTC. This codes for CASSSDREIYEQYF.

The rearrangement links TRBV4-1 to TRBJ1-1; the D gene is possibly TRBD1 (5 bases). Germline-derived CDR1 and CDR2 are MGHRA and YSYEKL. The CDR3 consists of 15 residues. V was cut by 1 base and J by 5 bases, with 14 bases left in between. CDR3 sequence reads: CASSQVALGRTEAFF. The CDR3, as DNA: TGCGCCAGCAGCCAAGTTGCCCTGGGGCGGACTGAAGCTTTCTTT.

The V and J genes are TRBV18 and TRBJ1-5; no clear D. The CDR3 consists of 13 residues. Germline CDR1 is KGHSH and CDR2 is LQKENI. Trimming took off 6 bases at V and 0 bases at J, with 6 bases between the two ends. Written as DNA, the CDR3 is TGTGCCAGCTCCTTCGGTAGCAATCAGCCCCAGCATTTT. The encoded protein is CASSFGSNQPQHF.

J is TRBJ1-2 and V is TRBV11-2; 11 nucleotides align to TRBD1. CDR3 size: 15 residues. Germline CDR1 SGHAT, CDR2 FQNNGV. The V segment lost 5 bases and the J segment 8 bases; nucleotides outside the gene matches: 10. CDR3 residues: CASSPYSGQGVGYTF. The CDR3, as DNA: TGTGCCAGCAGCCCCTATTCGGGACAGGGGGTCGGCTACACCTTC.

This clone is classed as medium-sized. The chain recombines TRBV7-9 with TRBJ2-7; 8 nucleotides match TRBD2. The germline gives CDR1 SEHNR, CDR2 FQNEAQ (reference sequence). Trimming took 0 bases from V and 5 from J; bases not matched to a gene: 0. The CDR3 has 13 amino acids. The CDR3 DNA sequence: TGTGCCAGCAGCTTAGCTAGCGGGGACGAGCAGTACTTC. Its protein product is CASSLASGDEQYF.

CDR3 nucleotides: TGTGCCAGCAGCACCTTCCTAGAGGAGGATTCACCCCTCCACTTT. Protein sequence: CASSTFLEEDSPLHF. The chain recombines TRBV11-2 with TRBJ1-6; D is ambiguous. This CDR3 region has 15 residues. CDR1 SGHAT and CDR2 FQNNGV come from the germline V gene. With 5 bases removed from V and 8 bases from J, the gap between germline ends came to 16 bases.

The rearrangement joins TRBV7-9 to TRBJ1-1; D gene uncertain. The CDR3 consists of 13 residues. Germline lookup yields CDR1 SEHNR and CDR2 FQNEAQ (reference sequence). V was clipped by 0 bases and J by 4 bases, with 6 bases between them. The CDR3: CASSLARTTEAFF. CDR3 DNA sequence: TGTGCCAGCAGCTTAGCTAGAACCACTGAAGCTTTCTTT. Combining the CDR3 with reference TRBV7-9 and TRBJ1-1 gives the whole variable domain DTGVSQNPRHKITKRGQNVTFRCDPISEHNRLYWYRQTLGQGPEFLTYFQNEAQLEKSRLLSDRFSAERPKGSFSTLEIQRTEQGDSAMYLCASSLARTTEAFFGQGTRLTVV.

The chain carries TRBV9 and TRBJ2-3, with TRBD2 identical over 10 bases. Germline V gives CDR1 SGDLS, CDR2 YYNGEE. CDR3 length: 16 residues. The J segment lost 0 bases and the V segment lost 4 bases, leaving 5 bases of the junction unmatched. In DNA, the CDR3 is TGTGCCAGCAGCCTAAGGACTAGCGGCAGCACAGATACGCAGTATTTT. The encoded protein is CASSLRTSGSTDTQYF.

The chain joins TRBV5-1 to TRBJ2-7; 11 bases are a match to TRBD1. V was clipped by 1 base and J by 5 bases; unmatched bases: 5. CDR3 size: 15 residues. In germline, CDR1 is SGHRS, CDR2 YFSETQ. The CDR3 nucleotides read TGCGCCAGCAGCTTGTCGGGACAGGGGGTGAACGAGCAGTACTTC. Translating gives CASSLSGQGVNEQYF. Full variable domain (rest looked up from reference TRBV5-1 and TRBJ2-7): KAGVTQTPRYLIKTRGQQVTLSCSPISGHRSVSWYQQTPGQGLQFLFEYFSETQRNKGNFPGRFSGRQFSNSRSEMNVSTLELGDSALYLCASSLSGQGVNEQYFGPGTRLTVT.

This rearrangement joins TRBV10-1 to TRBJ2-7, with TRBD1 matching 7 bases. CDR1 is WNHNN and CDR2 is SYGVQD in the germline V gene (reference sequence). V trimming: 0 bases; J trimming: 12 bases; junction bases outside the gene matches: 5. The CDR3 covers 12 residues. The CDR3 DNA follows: TGCGCCAGCAGTGAGTCTTGGGGGACAGTGTACTTC. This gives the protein CASSESWGTVYF.

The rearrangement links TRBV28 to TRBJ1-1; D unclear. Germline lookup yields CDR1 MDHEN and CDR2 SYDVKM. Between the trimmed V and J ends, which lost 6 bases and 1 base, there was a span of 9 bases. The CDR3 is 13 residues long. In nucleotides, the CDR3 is TGTGCCAGCAGGTCTGGGAGGAACACTGAAGCTTTCTTT. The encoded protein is CASRSGRNTEAFF. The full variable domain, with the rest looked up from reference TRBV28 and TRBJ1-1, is DVKVTQSSRYLVKRTGEKVFLECVQDMDHENMFWYRQDPGLGLRLIYFSYDVKMKEKGDIPEGYSVSREKKERFSLILESASTNQTSMYLCASRSGRNTEAFFGQGTRLTVV.

The CDR3: CASSWTGYEKLFF. The CDR3 nucleotides are TGTGCCAGCAGCTGGACAGGGTATGAAAAACTGTTTTTT. The V and J genes are TRBV6-6 and TRBJ1-4; 8 bases agree with TRBD1. With 6 bases clipped from V and 6 bases from J, the junction kept 3 bases outside the gene matches. CDR1 and CDR2 from the germline V gene are MNHNY and SVGAGI (reference sequence). CDR3 length: 13 residues.

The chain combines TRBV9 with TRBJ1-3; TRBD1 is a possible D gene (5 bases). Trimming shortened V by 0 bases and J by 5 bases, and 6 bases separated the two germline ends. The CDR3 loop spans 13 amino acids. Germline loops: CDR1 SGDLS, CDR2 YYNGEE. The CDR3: CASSVEGRNTIYF. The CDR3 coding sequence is TGTGCCAGCAGCGTAGAGGGGAGAAACACCATATATTTT.